The sequence of this T cell receptor beta chain was determined in a study of patients and donors after allogeneic stem cell transplantation. This clonotype occurred a few times. With 5 bases clipped from V and 0 bases from J, the junction kept 10 bases outside the gene matches. Per the germline V gene, CDR1 is DFQATT and CDR2 is SNEGSKA (reference sequence). This CDR3 is 16 amino acids long. One entry per CDR3 protein, called by TCRdb with MiXCR from the RT-PCR reads. This sample has approximately 90,000 distinct CDR3 sequences, with approximately 5.2% found just once. This clonotype was sampled from a human donor who was either an allogeneic HSCT recipient or a stem cell or donor lymphocyte infusion donor (not recorded which). It is not recorded whose cells these are; they may come from a transplant donor. The chain joins TRBV20-1 to TRBJ1-5, with 7 positions matching TRBD1. The specimen was blood, either unsorted or a sorted T cell fraction (not recorded which). CDR3 in DNA: TGCAGTGCTGGACAGGTAGGGGAGTATAGCAATCAGCCCCAGCATTTT. This sequence encodes CSAGQVGEYSNQPQHF.